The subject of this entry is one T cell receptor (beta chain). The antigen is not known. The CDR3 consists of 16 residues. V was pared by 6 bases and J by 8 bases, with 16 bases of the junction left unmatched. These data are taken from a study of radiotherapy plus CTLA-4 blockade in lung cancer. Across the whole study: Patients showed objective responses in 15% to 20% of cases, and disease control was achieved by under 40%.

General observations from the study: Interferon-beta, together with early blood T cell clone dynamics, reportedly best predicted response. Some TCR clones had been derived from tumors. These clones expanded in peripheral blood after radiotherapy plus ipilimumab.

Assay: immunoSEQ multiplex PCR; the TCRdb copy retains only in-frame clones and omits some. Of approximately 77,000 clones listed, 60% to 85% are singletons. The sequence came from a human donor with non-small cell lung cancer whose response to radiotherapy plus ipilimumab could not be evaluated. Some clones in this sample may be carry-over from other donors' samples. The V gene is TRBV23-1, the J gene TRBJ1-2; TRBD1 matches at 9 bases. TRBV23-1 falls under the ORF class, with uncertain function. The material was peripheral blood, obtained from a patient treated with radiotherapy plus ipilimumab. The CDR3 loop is CASRTKPGQGVKGYTF. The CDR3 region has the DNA TGCGCCAGCAGAACGAAACCGGGACAGGGTGTGAAGGGCTACACCTTC.